These 7 T cell receptor beta chains originate from one sample sequenced in a study of T cells in Graves' hyperthyroidism and ophthalmopathy. Amplification yielded TCR beta CDR3 regions, with RNA transcripts as the source. The HTBI set primed first-round TCR CDR3 RT-PCR. TCRdb used MiXCR to reprocess the multiplex PCR reads, holding one entry per CDR3 protein. This table holds fewer than 200,000 distinct CDR3 sequences, around 8.9% found once. Source material: blood. Source of these receptors: a woman between 18 and 29 years old with Graves' hyperthyroidism that later progressed to Graves' ophthalmopathy.

This clonotype was counted a single time. The rearrangement uses TRBV4-1 and TRBJ1-2; TRBD1 aligns across 7 bases. J was trimmed by 3 bases and V by 0 bases; bases with no gene match: 4. The length of the CDR3 is 15 residues. Germline assignment: CDR1 MGHRA and CDR2 YSYEKL. The CDR3 DNA reads as TGCGCCAGCAGCCAAGACGACAGGGCCGACTATGGCTACACCTTC. It specifies CASSQDDRADYGYTF.

This clonotype was counted many times. The chain is built from TRBV7-9 and TRBJ1-5; D gene unclear. The CDR3 covers 14 residues. Germline lookup yields CDR1 SEHNR and CDR2 FQNEAQ (reference sequence). Trimming pared 1 base from V and 3 bases from J, leaving 7 bases between. CDR3 in DNA: TGTGCCAGCAGCTTAGAAGGTCTCAATCAGCCCCAGCATTTT. Its translation is CASSLEGLNQPQHF.

This chain links TRBV9 with TRBJ2-1; TRBD2 might be the D (6 bases). V was pared by 2 bases and J by 4 bases, with 10 bases between. Germline V gene lookup returns CDR1 SGDLS and CDR2 YYNGEE. This CDR3 contains 14 residues. For the CDR3, the DNA is TGTGCCAGCAGCGTGTTAGCGGAGTACAATGAGCAGTTCTTC. Its translation is CASSVLAEYNEQFF.

This clonotype occurred many times. The chain's CDR3 is CASSLMRGEDYGYTF. In nucleotides, the CDR3 is TGTGCCAGCAGTTTAATGAGGGGTGAGGACTATGGCTACACCTTC. This rearrangement joins TRBV12-3 or TRBV12-4 to TRBJ1-2; possibly TRBD1 for D (5 bases). This CDR3 spans 15 amino acids. Trimming shortened V by 2 bases and J by 3 bases, and 13 bases separated the two germline ends.

Many counts were recorded for this clonotype. The rearrangement links TRBV28 to TRBJ1-2; TRBD1 is a possible D gene (5 bases). V shed 1 base and J shed 6 bases, with 9 bases lying between them. Germline V gene sequence: CDR1 MDHEN, CDR2 SYDVKM. This CDR3 comprises 13 residues. CDR3 sequence reads: CASSLFQGNGYTF. CDR3 bases: TGTGCCAGCAGTTTATTCCAGGGAAATGGCTACACCTTC.

This clonotype showed up just a few times. A much larger clone lies one base from this, so it may be a read error. This rearrangement joins TRBV6-2 or TRBV6-3 to TRBJ2-7; possible D gene TRBD1, 5 bases. Germline loops: CDR1 MNHEY, CDR2 SVGEGT. This CDR3 region has 14 residues. The chain's CDR3 is CASSWGWDFYERYF. As DNA, the CDR3 is TGTGCCAGCAGTTGGGGCTGGGATTTCTACGAGCGGTACTTC.

This clonotype was seen a few times. This rearrangement joins TRBV7-6 to TRBJ2-3; tentative D call: TRBD2 (5 bases). CDR1 is SGHVS, CDR2 FNYEAQ, per germline. V was cut by 2 bases and J by 7 bases, with 19 bases left in between. The CDR3 sequence is 16 residues long. CDR3 in DNA: TGTGCCAGCAGCTTAAGTGCTAGCCTCCTCACTCATACGCAGTATTTT. Residues: CASSLSASLLTHTQYF.